The clone carrying this T cell receptor beta chain was seen just once. What it binds is unknown. One end of the junction does not line up with germline, which may come from a read error. The study profiled TCR beta VDJ and CDR3 using genomic DNA as template. Each CDR3 protein gets one entry after TCRdb re-called the reads with MiXCR. Counted here are around 230,000 distinct CDR3 sequences, 60% to 65% occurring once; the ten biggest clones make up 25% to 30%. The CDR3 length is 12 residues. The germline CDR1 and CDR2 sequences are LNHDA and SQIVND (reference sequence). The sample is drawn from a study of CD8+CD57+ T cells in acquired aplastic anemia. Findings of the study overall: Common to patients and controls were 25 to 30 CD8+ CDR3 sequences.

The source of this sequence is a human donor in good health. Sequenced input: sorted CD4+, CD8+, or CD8+CD57+ T cells (not recorded which) from PBMCs. The V and J genes are TRBV19 and TRBJ1-1; D is undetermined. CDR3 sequence: CASSIREGLAVF. CDR3 DNA sequence: TGTGCCAGTAGTATACGAGAGGGCCTTGCTGTCTTT.